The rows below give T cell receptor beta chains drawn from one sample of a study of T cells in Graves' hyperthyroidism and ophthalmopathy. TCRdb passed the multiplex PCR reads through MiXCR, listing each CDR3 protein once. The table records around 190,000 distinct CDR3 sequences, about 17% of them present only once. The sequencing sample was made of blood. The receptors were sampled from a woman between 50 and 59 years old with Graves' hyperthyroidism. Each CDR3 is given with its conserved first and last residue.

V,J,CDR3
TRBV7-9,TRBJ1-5,CASSGSGGAGNQPQHF
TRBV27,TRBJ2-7,CASSLRVTSGFKSYEQYF
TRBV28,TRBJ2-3,CASSWDGNTDTQYF
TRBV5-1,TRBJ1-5,CASSVQQGQPQHF
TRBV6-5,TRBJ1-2,CASSYGRAHSYGYTF
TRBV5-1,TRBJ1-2,CASSPGTGPYGYTF
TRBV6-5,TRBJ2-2,CASSYFRSQGTGELFF
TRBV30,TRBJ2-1,CAWSVLHEQFF
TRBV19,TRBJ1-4,CASKVQGKGEKLFF
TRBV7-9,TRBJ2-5,CASSASGRKETQYF
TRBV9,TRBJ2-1,CASSGKQDYNEQFF
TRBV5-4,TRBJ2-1,CASSIKLAGVYNEQFF
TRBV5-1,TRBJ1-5,CASSPTQGNQPQHF
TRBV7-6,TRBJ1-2,CASSSRDSLNYGYTF
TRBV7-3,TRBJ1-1,CASSLDRMNTEAFF
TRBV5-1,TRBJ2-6,CASRVFSGANVLTF
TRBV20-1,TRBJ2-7,CSARENRISYEQYF
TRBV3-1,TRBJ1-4,CASSTSQGADEKLFF
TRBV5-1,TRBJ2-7,CASSPTETVPPTYEQYF
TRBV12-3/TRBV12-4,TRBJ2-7,CASSFLAGRGEQYF
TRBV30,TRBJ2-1,CAWSPLGTSGRYNEQFF
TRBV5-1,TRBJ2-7,CASSPGSRTGIHVRGEQYF
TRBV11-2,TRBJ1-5,CASSPTGNNQPQHF
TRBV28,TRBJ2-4,CASSVDLAKNIQYF
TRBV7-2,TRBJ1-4,CASSEWDSNEKLFF
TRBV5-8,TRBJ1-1,CASSLEPDRRTEAFF
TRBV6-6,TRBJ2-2,CASSYRLAGTNTGELFF
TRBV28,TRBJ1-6,CASSPSTGGNSPLHF
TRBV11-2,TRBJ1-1,CASSQRPGQGGNTEAFF